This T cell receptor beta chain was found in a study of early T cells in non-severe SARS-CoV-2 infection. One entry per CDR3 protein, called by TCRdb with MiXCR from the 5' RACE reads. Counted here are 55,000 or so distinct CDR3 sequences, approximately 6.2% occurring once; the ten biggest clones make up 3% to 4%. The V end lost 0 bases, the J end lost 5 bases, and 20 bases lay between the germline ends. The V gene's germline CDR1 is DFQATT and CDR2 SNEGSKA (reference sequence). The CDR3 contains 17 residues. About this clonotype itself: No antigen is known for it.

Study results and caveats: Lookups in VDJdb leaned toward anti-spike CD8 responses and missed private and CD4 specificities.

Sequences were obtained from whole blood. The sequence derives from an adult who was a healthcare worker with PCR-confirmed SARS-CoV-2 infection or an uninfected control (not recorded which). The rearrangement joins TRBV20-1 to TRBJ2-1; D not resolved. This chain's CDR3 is CSARDFSHSGPDNEQFF. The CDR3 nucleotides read TGCAGTGCTAGAGATTTTTCGCATAGTGGGCCGGACAATGAGCAGTTCTTC.